Listed below are T cell receptor beta chains from one sample, sequenced in a study of cytomegalovirus exposure and HLA in healthy donors. TCRdb's table, derived via immunoSEQ multiplex PCR, lists solely in-frame clones and lacks some. The data contain 150,000 to 200,000 clones, about 85% of them seen just once; the ten biggest clones take up approximately 16%. Sequences were obtained from PBMCs. The receptors come from a young man in good health and CMV-seropositive. The CDR3 runs from the conserved cysteine through the conserved F or W. A D gene is named only where the DNA matches it firmly. Size values are once, few and many counts, or a class for expanded clones, and some rows have none.

size: once
J: TRBJ1-2
V: TRBV28
D: TRBD1
CDR3: CASIPTSGQGAYGYTF
DNA: TGTGCCAGCATTCCCACGTCGGGACAGGGGGCCTATGGCTACACCTTC

size: NA
J: TRBJ2-1
V: TRBV4-1
D: TRBD2
CDR3: CASNSGTSTGEQFF
DNA: TGCGCCAGTAATTCCGGGACTAGCACTGGTGAGCAGTTCTTC

size: NA
J: TRBJ2-1
V: TRBV5-4
D: TRBD2
CDR3: CASSPGLAGVYSYNEQFF
DNA: TGTGCCAGCAGCCCCGGACTAGCGGGAGTCTACTCCTACAATGAGCAGTTCTTC

size: NA
J: TRBJ2-1
V: TRBV4-2
D: TRBD2
CDR3: CASSQASGSFNEQFF
DNA: TGTGCCAGCAGCCAGGCTAGCGGGAGTTTCAATGAGCAGTTCTTC

size: NA
J: TRBJ2-1
V: TRBV27
D: NA
CDR3: CASSSTSSSYNEQFF
DNA: TGTGCCAGCAGTTCGACTAGTAGCTCCTACAATGAGCAGTTCTTC

size: NA
J: TRBJ2-7
V: TRBV11-2
D: NA
CDR3: CASSPDRNEQYF
DNA: TGTGCCAGCAGCCCCGACAGGAACGAGCAGTACTTC

size: NA
J: TRBJ2-1
V: TRBV7-9
D: NA
CDR3: CASSLAGGTYNEQFF
DNA: TGTGCCAGCAGCTTAGCGGGAGGAACCTACAATGAGCAGTTCTTC

size: NA
J: TRBJ2-1
V: TRBV28
D: TRBD2
CDR3: CASSPTGTSAGEQFF
DNA: TGTGCCAGCAGTCCTACCGGGACTAGCGCTGGTGAGCAGTTCTTC

size: NA
J: TRBJ2-7
V: TRBV11-3
D: NA
CDR3: CASSPLQGYEQYF
DNA: TGTGCCAGCAGCCCCTTACAGGGCTACGAGCAGTACTTC

size: NA
J: TRBJ1-3
V: TRBV30
D: NA
CDR3: CAWSRLSRGGNTIYF
DNA: TGTGCCTGGAGCCGACTATCAAGAGGGGGAAACACCATATATTTT

size: NA
J: TRBJ2-3
V: TRBV6-4
D: TRBD2
CDR3: CASSGYGGGTDTQYF
DNA: TGTGCCAGCAGTGGCTATGGGGGGGGGACAGATACGCAGTATTTT

size: NA
J: TRBJ2-7
V: TRBV10-3
D: TRBD1
CDR3: CAISWTGSSYEQYF
DNA: TGTGCCATCAGTTGGACAGGGAGCTCCTACGAGCAGTACTTC

size: NA
J: TRBJ2-1
V: TRBV9
D: TRBD2
CDR3: CASSVRASGSYNEQFF
DNA: TGTGCCAGCAGCGTACGGGCTAGCGGGTCCTACAATGAGCAGTTCTTC

size: NA
J: TRBJ1-2
V: TRBV7-3
D: NA
CDR3: CASSLDRGAQSSYTF
DNA: TGTGCCAGCAGCTTAGATCGGGGGGCACAAAGCAGCTACACCTTC

size: NA
J: TRBJ2-3
V: TRBV5-4
D: TRBD2
CDR3: CASSSPGTSVTDTQYF
DNA: TGTGCCAGCAGTTCACCCGGGACTAGCGTCACAGATACGCAGTATTTT

size: NA
J: TRBJ1-3
V: TRBV2
D: NA
CDR3: CASSARGTGNTIYF
DNA: TGTGCCAGCAGTGCCAGGGGAACTGGAAACACCATATATTTT

size: NA
J: TRBJ2-7
V: TRBV28
D: TRBD2
CDR3: CASSNSGPVYEQYF
DNA: TGTGCCAGCAGTAATAGCGGGCCGGTCTACGAGCAGTACTTC

size: few
J: TRBJ1-1
V: TRBV5-6
D: TRBD1
CDR3: CASSIGQGEAFF
DNA: TGTGCCAGCAGCATCGGACAGGGAGAAGCTTTCTTT

size: NA
J: TRBJ1-1
V: TRBV5-1
D: TRBD1
CDR3: CASSSGQGSVEAFF
DNA: TGCGCCAGCAGCTCGGGACAGGGTTCGGTTGAAGCTTTCTTT

size: NA
J: TRBJ2-1
V: TRBV27
D: TRBD2
CDR3: CASSFLAGVNEQFF
DNA: TGTGCCAGCAGTTTTCTAGCGGGAGTCAATGAGCAGTTCTTC

size: NA
J: TRBJ2-5
V: TRBV5-1
D: NA
CDR3: CASRSGETQYF
DNA: TGCGCCAGCAGATCGGGAGAGACCCAGTACTTC

size: NA
J: TRBJ1-2
V: TRBV19
D: TRBD1
CDR3: CASRGSQGSGYTF
DNA: TGTGCCAGTAGGGGGTCACAGGGGAGTGGCTACACCTTC

size: NA
J: TRBJ1-5
V: TRBV2
D: NA
CDR3: CASVGQPNQPQHF
DNA: TGTGCCAGCGTCGGACAGCCCAATCAGCCCCAGCATTTT

size: NA
J: TRBJ2-2
V: TRBV10-2
D: TRBD2
CDR3: CASKGRGDTGELFF
DNA: TGCGCCAGCAAGGGTCGGGGGGACACCGGGGAGCTGTTTTTT

size: NA
J: TRBJ1-1
V: TRBV6-5
D: TRBD1
CDR3: CASSVQGATEAFF
DNA: TGTGCCAGCAGTGTCCAGGGGGCTACTGAAGCTTTCTTT

size: NA
J: TRBJ2-3
V: TRBV28
D: NA
CDR3: CASSSTLGRVTDTQYF
DNA: TGTGCCAGCAGTTCTACACTAGGTCGGGTGACAGATACGCAGTATTTT

size: NA
J: TRBJ2-2
V: TRBV30
D: TRBD1
CDR3: CACTRWGTGGPQDWGTGELFF
DNA: TGTGCCTGTACTAGGTGGGGGACAGGGGGCCCTCAAGATTGGGGCACCGGGGAGCTGTTTTTT

size: NA
J: TRBJ2-5
V: TRBV2
D: NA
CDR3: CASSDIRRETQYF
DNA: TGTGCCAGCAGTGACATTCGGAGAGAGACCCAGTACTTC

size: NA
J: TRBJ2-5
V: TRBV6-1
D: TRBD2
CDR3: CASSEAAGGQETQYF
DNA: TGTGCCAGCAGTGAAGCAGCGGGGGGGCAAGAGACCCAGTACTTC

size: NA
J: TRBJ1-1
V: TRBV7-9
D: TRBD1
CDR3: CASSLNRGPRNTEAFF
DNA: TGTGCCAGCAGCTTAAACAGGGGTCCCAGGAACACTGAAGCTTTCTTT

size: once
J: TRBJ2-7
V: TRBV28
D: TRBD1
CDR3: CASSSGQGVGEQYF
DNA: TGTGCCAGCAGTTCGGGACAGGGAGTTGGCGAGCAGTACTTC

size: once
J: TRBJ2-3
V: TRBV30
D: NA
CDR3: CAWRAGLGLDTQYF
DNA: TGTGCCTGGAGGGCAGGGCTAGGTTTGGATACGCAGTATTTT

size: NA
J: TRBJ2-7
V: TRBV7-6
D: TRBD1
CDR3: CASSLAGQGDEQYF
DNA: TGTGCCAGCAGCTTAGCGGGACAGGGGGACGAGCAGTACTTC

size: once
J: TRBJ1-2
V: TRBV28
D: NA
CDR3: CASSLPGGADYGYTF
DNA: TGTGCCAGCAGTCTCCCCGGGGGGGCGGACTATGGCTACACCTTC

size: NA
J: TRBJ2-1
V: TRBV30
D: NA
CDR3: CAWSPRVYEQFF
DNA: TGTGCCTGGAGTCCACGGGTCTATGAGCAGTTCTTC